This T cell receptor (beta chain) was identified in a study of blood T cells in healthy people across ages. General observations from the study: Versus aged donors, long-lived donors had higher diversity and more naive CD4+ cells. Researchers report that TCR beta diversity correlated strongly with naive T cell percentage.

Deletions cut 5 bases from V and 3 bases from J, with 10 bases between. The germline V gene has CDR1 SQVTM and CDR2 ANQGSEA. The CDR3 length is 12 residues. Per sample, extraction of total RNA gave at least 5.5 micrograms in every case. This clonotype was detected a few times. Its specificity is unknown. The second PCR ran roughly 6 to 11 cycles with a sample-barcoded 5' primer and J-beta primers. MiXCR, run by TCRdb on the 5' RACE reads, gives a single entry per CDR3 protein. The sample contains about 940,000 distinct CDR3 sequences, 48% of which appear only once. The source material was blood. The receptor comes from a man aged 25 to 40 in good health. This chain connects TRBV29-1 to TRBJ1-2; D unresolved. CDR3 residues: CSVIGRDYGYTF. The DNA for the CDR3 is TGCAGCGTTATTGGGAGGGACTATGGCTACACCTTC.